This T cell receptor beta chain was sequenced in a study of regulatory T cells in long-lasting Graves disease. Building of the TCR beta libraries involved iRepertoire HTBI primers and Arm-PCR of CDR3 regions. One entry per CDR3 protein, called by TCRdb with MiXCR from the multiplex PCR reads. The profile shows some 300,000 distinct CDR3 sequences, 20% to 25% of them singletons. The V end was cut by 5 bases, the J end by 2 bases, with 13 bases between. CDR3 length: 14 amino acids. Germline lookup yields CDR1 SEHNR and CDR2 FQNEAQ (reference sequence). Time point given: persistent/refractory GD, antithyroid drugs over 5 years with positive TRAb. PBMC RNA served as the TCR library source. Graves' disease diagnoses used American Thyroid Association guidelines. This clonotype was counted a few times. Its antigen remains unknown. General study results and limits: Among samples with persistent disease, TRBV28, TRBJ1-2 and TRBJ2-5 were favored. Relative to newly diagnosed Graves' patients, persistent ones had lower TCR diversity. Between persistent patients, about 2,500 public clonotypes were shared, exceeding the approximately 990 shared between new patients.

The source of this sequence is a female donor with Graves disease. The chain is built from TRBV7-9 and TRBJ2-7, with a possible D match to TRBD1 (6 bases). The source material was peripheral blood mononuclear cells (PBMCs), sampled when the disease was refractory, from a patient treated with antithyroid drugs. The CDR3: CASSQTGATYEQYF. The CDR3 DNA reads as TGTGCCAGCAGCCAGACAGGAGCTACCTACGAGCAGTACTTC.